This T cell receptor (beta chain) was recovered during a study of T cell repertoires in cytomegalovirus infection. As for the study in general: CMV infection together with matching HLA type was indicated by public TCR beta signatures. Study results and limitations: Dominant in the ex vivo response were TCR beta clonotypes restricted by HLA-C and specific for CMV.

TCRdb processed the reads anew with MiXCR; each CDR3 protein has one entry. The table lists about 700,000 distinct CDR3 sequences, roughly a third of them singletons. This clonotype was detected a few times. Its cognate antigen is unknown. Between the trimmed V and J ends, which lost 0 bases and 6 bases, there was a span of 14 bases. The CDR3 is made up of 15 amino acids. Germline V gene data show CDR1 as MNHNS and CDR2 as SASEGT. The sequence came from a human donor in good health (CMV status not recorded). Some clones in this sample may be carry-over from other donors' samples. The specimen was cultured PBMCs, collected from culture after CMV antigen stimulation. The chain employs TRBV6-1 and TRBJ1-2; D is perhaps TRBD1 (5 bases). The CDR3 loop is CASSEARQGLNGYTF. Here the CDR3 DNA reads TGTGCCAGCAGTGAAGCTCGTCAGGGCTTGAATGGCTACACCTTC.